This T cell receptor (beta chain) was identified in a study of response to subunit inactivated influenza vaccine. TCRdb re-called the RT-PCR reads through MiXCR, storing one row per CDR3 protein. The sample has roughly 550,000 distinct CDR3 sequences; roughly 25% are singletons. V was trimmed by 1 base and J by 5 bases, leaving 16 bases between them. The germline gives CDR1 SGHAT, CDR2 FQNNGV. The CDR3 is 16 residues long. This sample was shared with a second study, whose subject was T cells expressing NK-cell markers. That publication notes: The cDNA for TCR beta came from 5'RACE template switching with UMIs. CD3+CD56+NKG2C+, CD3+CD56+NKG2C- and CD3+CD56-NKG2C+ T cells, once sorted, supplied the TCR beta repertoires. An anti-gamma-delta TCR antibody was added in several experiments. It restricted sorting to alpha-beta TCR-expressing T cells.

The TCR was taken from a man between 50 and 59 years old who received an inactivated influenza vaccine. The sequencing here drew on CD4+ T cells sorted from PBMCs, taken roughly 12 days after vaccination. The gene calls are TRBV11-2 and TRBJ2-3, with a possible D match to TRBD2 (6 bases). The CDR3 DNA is TGTGCCAGCAGCTTAGTCACCGGGAGAGGTGGAGATACGCAGTATTTT. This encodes CASSLVTGRGGDTQYF.